This TCR beta chain originates from a study of PD-L1 blockade in urothelial cancer. The overall study: T cell content in blood samples showed a median of 141,255.

Time point described: peripheral blood 6 weeks after treatment start. The CDR3 is 14 residues long. V lost 4 bases and J 4 bases, leaving 11 bases between the germline ends. Germline CDR1 and CDR2: MNHEY and SMNVEV (reference sequence). TCRdb's table, derived via immunoSEQ multiplex PCR, lists solely in-frame clones and lacks some. The table lists tens of thousands of clones, around 87% of them singletons. The V gene is TRBV27, the J gene TRBJ1-5, with TRBD1 as a possible D gene (5 bases). The specimen comprised PBMCs, sampled around atezolizumab (anti-PD-L1) treatment. This receptor was taken from a man aged 55 to 70 with urothelial cancer. CDR3 coding DNA: TGTGCCAGCAGTTCCGGGGGTTGGAATCAGCCCCAGCATTTT. Protein product: CASSSGGWNQPQHF.